This passage covers 8 T cell receptor beta chains from one sample sequenced in a study of T cell responses to AZD1222 COVID-19 vaccine. Here immunoSEQ multiplex PCR was the method, and the copy in TCRdb shows in-frame clones only, minus some. This table has fewer than 95,000 clones, approximately 90% appearing once. This material consisted of peripheral blood, taken 28 days after the second AZD1222 dose. Source of these receptors: an adult who received the AZD1222 COVID-19 vaccine.

The rearrangement links TRBV24-1 to TRBJ2-2, with D unclear. Germline CDR1 and CDR2: KGHDR and SFDVKD. CDR3 length: 13 amino acids. The V end lost 7 bases, the J end lost 1 base, and 6 bases lay between the germline ends. DNA for the CDR3: TGTGCCACCAGCACAGAGAACACCGGGGAGCTGTTTTTT. This encodes CATSTENTGELFF.

The V gene is TRBV19, the J gene TRBJ1-2, with D tentatively TRBD1 (5 bases). This CDR3 spans 15 amino acids. Per the germline V gene, CDR1 is LNHDA and CDR2 is SQIVND (reference sequence). V shed 7 bases and J shed 2 bases, with 17 bases lying between them. The CDR3 spells CASTPGPEANYGYTF. CDR3 in DNA: TGTGCCAGTACCCCGGGGCCCGAAGCGAACTATGGCTACACCTTC.

The chain couples TRBV6-2 or TRBV6-3 to TRBJ2-3; TRBD1 matches at 12 bases. The CDR3 has 15 amino acids. Germline lookup yields CDR1 MNHEY and CDR2 SVGEGT. The junction had 7 bases not matched to a gene; V was cut back by 7 bases and J by 5 bases. CDR3 nucleotide sequence: TGTGCCAGCATCCCGGGGACAGGGGGCAAAGATACGCAGTATTTT. Its translation: CASIPGTGGKDTQYF.

The rearrangement joins TRBV4-1 to TRBJ1-2; D gene unclear. The CDR3 has 13 residues. V was clipped by 4 bases and J by 4 bases, with 10 bases between them. Germline CDR1 and CDR2: MGHRA and YSYEKL. This CDR3 is CASSPAESYGYTF. DNA for the CDR3: TGCGCCAGCAGCCCTGCAGAGTCCTATGGCTACACCTTC.

The rearrangement links TRBV12-3 or TRBV12-4 to TRBJ2-3; D is uncertain. Trimming removed 2 bases from V and 7 bases from J, with 10 bases in between. CDR3 size: 13 residues. CDR3 in DNA: TGTGCCAGCAGTTTAATGGGCCTTAATACGCAGTATTTT. It is translated as CASSLMGLNTQYF.

This chain uses TRBV30 with TRBJ2-7; D unclear. Germline CDR1 and CDR2: GTSNPN and SVGIG (reference sequence). V was trimmed by 0 bases and J by 1 base, leaving 13 bases between them. This CDR3 spans 15 amino acids. CDR3: CAWSVPAPRSYEQYF. The CDR3 DNA follows: TGTGCCTGGAGTGTACCGGCACCTAGGTCCTACGAGCAGTACTTC.

CDR3 protein: CASSQMLATQETQYF. The CDR3 DNA follows: TGTGCCAGCAGCCAGATGCTAGCAACCCAAGAGACCCAGTACTTC. The chain uses TRBV3-1 (or the pseudogene TRBV3-2) and TRBJ2-5; D is possibly TRBD2 (5 bases). CDR3 length: 15 residues. Per germline, CDR1 LGHDT and CDR2 YNNKEL (reference sequence). The V end was cut by 3 bases, the J end by 1 base, with 12 bases between.

V gene TRBV7-6 combines with J gene TRBJ2-7; D perhaps matches TRBD1 (5 bases). V lost 6 bases to trimming and J lost 3 bases, with 9 bases between them. The CDR3 sequence is 12 residues long. The germline gives CDR1 SGHVS, CDR2 FNYEAQ. The CDR3 sequence: CASRGDSYEQYF. CDR3 nucleotide sequence: TGTGCCAGCAGAGGCGACAGCTACGAGCAGTACTTC.